This T cell receptor beta chain was documented in a study of T cells in localized non-small cell lung cancer. The protocol was immunoSEQ multiplex PCR, while the TCRdb copy is restricted to in-frame clones and leaves out a portion. The sample lists 1,800 or so clones; just under 40% were seen once. Study observations and caveats: Adjacent lung had a median around 50 of the 100 largest tumor clones.

Per the germline V gene, CDR1 is MNHGY and CDR2 is SAAAGT. The CDR3 consists of 17 residues. Trimming stripped 6 bases from V and 9 bases from J, with 24 bases between. Concerning this clone: Its antigen is unknown.

V gene TRBV6-8 combines with J gene TRBJ1-6; possibly TRBD1 for D (6 bases). The clonotype originates from a woman aged 35-70 years with stage I lung adenocarcinoma. Sequenced material: lung tumor tissue, taken before any cancer treatment. CDR3 sequence reads: CASRVTGTLESSSPLHF. The CDR3 coding sequence is TGTGCCAGCAGGGTGACCGGGACACTCGAAAGCAGTTCACCCCTCCACTTT.